This T cell receptor (beta chain) emerged from a study of human versus mouse CDR3 diversity and MHC coevolution. Study-wide context: Valid reads per sample ranged from 0.6 x 10^7 to 1.6 x 10^7.

Sorting isolated naive CD4 T cells lacking CD45RO and expressing CD62L. The method was immunoSEQ multiplex PCR; TCRdb's version includes in-frame clones alone and lacks a portion of them. Counted here are 80,000 or so clones, roughly 95% occurring once; the ten biggest clones make up about 1.4%. As regards this clone: Its target is not known.

The CDR3 has 15 residues. The germline V gene encodes CDR1 SGHVS and CDR2 FNYEAQ. Between the trimmed V and J ends, which lost 5 bases and 4 bases, there was a span of 17 bases. Whole-study results and caveats: Mice had fewer CDR3 deletions and insertions than humans on average.

This receptor was obtained from a person between 25 and 70 years old in good health. The sample was naive CD4+ T cells from blood. Subset indicated: CD45RO-negative CD62L-positive naive CD4 T cells. The V and J genes are TRBV7-6 and TRBJ2-5, with TRBD2 as a possible D gene (6 bases). The CDR3 nucleotides read TGTGCCAGCAGCGCCCTGGGGGGAGTGGGAGAGACCCAGTACTTC. Translated: CASSALGGVGETQYF.